This T cell receptor (beta chain) was captured by sequencing in a study of blood T cell repertoires in COVID-19. Trimming removed 5 bases at V and 6 bases at J, with 13 bases between. This CDR3 is 13 amino acids long. The V gene's germline CDR1 is MNHEY and CDR2 SVGAGI. This table comes from immunoSEQ multiplex PCR, and its TCRdb copy is limited to in-frame clones, with some not included. The sample lists around 330,000 clones; 88% were seen once. The chain has TRBV6-5 and TRBJ1-2; tentatively, D is TRBD1 (5 bases). This clonotype originated in a woman in her 30s with COVID-19, enrolled during active disease. Sequencing was carried out using peripheral blood. The CDR3 sequence: CASSRQPGDGYTF. CDR3 DNA sequence: TGTGCCAGCAGTCGACAGCCCGGAGATGGCTACACCTTC.